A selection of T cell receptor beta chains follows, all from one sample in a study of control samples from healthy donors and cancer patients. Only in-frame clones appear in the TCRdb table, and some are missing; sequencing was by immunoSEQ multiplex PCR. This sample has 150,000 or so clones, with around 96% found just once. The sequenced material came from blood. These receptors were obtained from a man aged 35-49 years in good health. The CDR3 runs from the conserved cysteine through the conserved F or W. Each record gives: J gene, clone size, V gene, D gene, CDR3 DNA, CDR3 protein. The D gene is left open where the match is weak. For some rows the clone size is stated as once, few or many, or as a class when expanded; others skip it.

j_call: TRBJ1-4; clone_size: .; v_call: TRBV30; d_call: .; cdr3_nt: TGTGCCTGGAGTAAAGGGGACGAAAAACTGTTTTTT; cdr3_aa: CAWSKGDEKLFF
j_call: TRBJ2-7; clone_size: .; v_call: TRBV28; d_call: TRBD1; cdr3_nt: TGTGCCAGCAGTTCCGATAGACAGGGCTCGGGTGAGCAGTACTTC; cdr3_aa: CASSSDRQGSGEQYF
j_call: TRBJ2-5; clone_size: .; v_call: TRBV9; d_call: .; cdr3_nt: TGTGCCAGCAGCCCCAGGGGAAAAGAGACCCAGTACTTC; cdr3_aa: CASSPRGKETQYF
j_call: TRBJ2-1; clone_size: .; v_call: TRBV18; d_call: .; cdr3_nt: TGTGCCAGCTCTCCGTCCCGAGGGGATGAGCAGTTCTTC; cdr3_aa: CASSPSRGDEQFF
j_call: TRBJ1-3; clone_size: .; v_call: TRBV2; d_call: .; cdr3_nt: TGTGCCAGCACCCAGTTGGCGGGAAACACCATATATTTT; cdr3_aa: CASTQLAGNTIYF
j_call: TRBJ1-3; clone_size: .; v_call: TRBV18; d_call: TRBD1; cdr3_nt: TGTGCCAGCTCATCGGGACAGGGAAACACCATATATTTT; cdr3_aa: CASSSGQGNTIYF
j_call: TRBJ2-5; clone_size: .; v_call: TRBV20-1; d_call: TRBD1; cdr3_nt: TGCAGTGCTTACAGGGGAGAGACCCAGTACTTC; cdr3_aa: CSAYRGETQYF
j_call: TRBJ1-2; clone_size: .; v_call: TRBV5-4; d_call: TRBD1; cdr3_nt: TGTGCCAGCAGCTTGGAGGGGGCGCGGGGCTACACCTTC; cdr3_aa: CASSLEGARGYTF
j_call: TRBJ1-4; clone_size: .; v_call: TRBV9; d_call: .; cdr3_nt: TGTGCCAGCAGCCCCGCCGATGCTAATGAAAAACTGTTTTTT; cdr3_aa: CASSPADANEKLFF
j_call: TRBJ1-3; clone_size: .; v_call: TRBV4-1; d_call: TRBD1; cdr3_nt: TGCGCCAGCAGCCGAGGACAGGGGCCTTCTGGAAACACCATATATTTT; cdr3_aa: CASSRGQGPSGNTIYF
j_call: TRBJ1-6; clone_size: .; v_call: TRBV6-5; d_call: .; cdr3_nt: TGTGCCAGCAGTTACATGGGGGGGAAGAATTCACCCCTCCACTTT; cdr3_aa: CASSYMGGKNSPLHF
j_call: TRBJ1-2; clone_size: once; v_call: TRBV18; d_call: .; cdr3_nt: TGTGCCAGCTCCGGATCCCGGGACCGATCTAACTATGGCTACACCTTC; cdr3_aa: CASSGSRDRSNYGYTF
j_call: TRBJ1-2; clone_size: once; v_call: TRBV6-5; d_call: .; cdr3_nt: TGTGCCAGCAGTCGCCCGGGCGATGGCTACACCTTC; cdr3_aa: CASSRPGDGYTF
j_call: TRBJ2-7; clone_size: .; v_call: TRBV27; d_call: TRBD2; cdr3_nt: TGTGCCAGCAGTCGACGCCCGGGACTAAAAGCGGGGGGGACGGCCTACGAGCAGTACTTC; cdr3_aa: CASSRRPGLKAGGTAYEQYF